These 13 T cell receptor beta chains were sequenced from one sample in a study of blood T cells in healthy people across ages. Alongside a J-beta primer mix, a sample-barcoded 5' primer served in a second PCR lasting 7 to 11 cycles. A single record per CDR3 protein comes from TCRdb applying MiXCR to the 5' RACE reads. The repertoire holds around 940,000 distinct CDR3 sequences, with 51% as singletons. The sequencing input was blood. Every receptor here comes from a woman aged 55-69 years in good health.

The rearrangement links TRBV9 to TRBJ2-7; 13 bases align to TRBD2. The V and J ends lost 0 bases and 5 bases, in that order; junction bases with no gene match: 8. CDR1 is SGDLS, CDR2 YYNGEE, per germline. This CDR3 has 17 residues. CDR3 loop: CASSVDPGTSGKNEQYF. In nucleotides, the CDR3 is TGTGCCAGCAGCGTAGACCCGGGGACTAGCGGGAAGAACGAGCAGTACTTC. Full variable domain (missing parts from reference TRBV9 and TRBJ2-7): DSGVTQTPKHLITATGQRVTLRCSPRSGDLSVYWYQQSLDQGLQFLIQYYNGEERAKGNILERFSAQQFPDLHSELNLSSLELGDSALYFCASSVDPGTSGKNEQYFGPGTRLTVT.

The rearrangement uses TRBV7-2 and TRBJ2-2, with D possibly TRBD2 on 6 matching bases. CDR1 is SGHTA and CDR2 is FQGNSA in the germline V gene. With 5 bases removed from V and 1 base from J, the gap between germline ends came to 17 bases. This CDR3 comprises 17 residues. The CDR3 bases are TGTGCCAGCAGCCCCTGGGGCCTAGCGAAGAACACCGGGGAGCTGTTTTTT. Translated, it gives CASSPWGLAKNTGELFF.

This sequence joins TRBV7-2 and TRBJ2-7; TRBD2 might be the D (6 bases). CDR1 and CDR2 (germline): SGHTA, FQGNSA. The CDR3 runs to 13 residues. Trimming cost V 5 bases and J 3 bases, with 11 bases left between them. The CDR3 sequence: CASSVFGSYEQYF. Here the CDR3 DNA reads TGTGCCAGCAGCGTCTTCGGGAGCTACGAGCAGTACTTC.

The CDR3 is CSARDLSRAPDEQYF. Written as DNA, the CDR3 is TGCAGTGCTAGAGATCTTTCACGGGCTCCTGACGAGCAGTACTTC. The rearrangement links TRBV20-1 to TRBJ2-7; D not resolved. The CDR3 contains 15 residues. Germline assignment: CDR1 DFQATT and CDR2 SNEGSKA (reference sequence). V lost 0 bases to trimming and J lost 5 bases, with 17 bases between them.

In its sample, this clonotype was seen a few times. The chain links TRBV10-2 to TRBJ1-5; tentative D call: TRBD1 (5 bases). Trimming pared 8 bases from V and 3 bases from J, leaving 14 bases between. The CDR3 runs 14 residues. CDR1 is WSHSY and CDR2 is SAAADI in the germline V gene. The CDR3 loop reads CASRGALSNQPQHF. Written as DNA, the CDR3 is TGCGCCAGCCGGGGCGCCCTGTCCAATCAGCCCCAGCATTTT.

The J gene is TRBJ2-5, the V gene TRBV28, with 9 bases that match TRBD1. The J call may be incorrect, as the DNA end agrees better with TRBJ2-7. The CDR3 length is 14 residues. The germline V gene has CDR1 MDHEN and CDR2 SYDVKM. The CDR3 sequence: CASIMDRGSYEQYF. In DNA form, the CDR3 reads TGTGCCAGCATCATGGACAGGGGATCTTACGAGCAGTACTTC.

The chain uses TRBV9 and TRBJ2-1; D gene ambiguous. With 3 bases removed from V and 3 bases from J, the gap between germline ends came to 10 bases. Germline V gene sequence: CDR1 SGDLS, CDR2 YYNGEE. This CDR3 has 14 amino acids. CDR3 region: CASSASRFYNEQFF. Written as DNA, the CDR3 is TGTGCCAGCAGCGCTTCTCGGTTCTACAATGAGCAGTTCTTC.

This sequence joins TRBV4-1 and TRBJ1-2, with a possible D match to TRBD1 (5 bases). Trimming stripped 0 bases from V and 0 bases from J, with 20 bases between. Germline V gives CDR1 MGHRA, CDR2 YSYEKL. This CDR3 comprises 19 residues. CDR3 residues: CASSQDPRMSGIANYGYTF. The CDR3 coding sequence is TGCGCCAGCAGCCAAGATCCCCGCATGTCAGGGATAGCTAACTATGGCTACACCTTC.

V and J are TRBV3-1 and TRBJ1-4; D not certain. The CDR3 length is 14 residues. V dropped 5 bases and J dropped 4 bases, with 11 bases sitting between them. Germline CDR1 and CDR2: LGHDT and YNNKEL (reference sequence). DNA of the CDR3: TGTGCCAGCAGCTACCGAGACTATAATGAAAAACTGTTTTTT. Amino acid sequence: CASSYRDYNEKLFF.

This clonotype has just a few counts. V and J are TRBV28 and TRBJ2-7, with 9 bases aligning to TRBD2. V lost 8 bases to trimming and J lost 0 bases; unmatched junction nucleotides: 5. CDR1 and CDR2 (germline): MDHEN, SYDVKM. CDR3 length equals 14 residues. CDR3 coding DNA: TGTGCCAGCCTAAGGCGGGGGGGCTCCTACGAGCAGTACTTC. This sequence encodes CASLRRGGSYEQYF.

The J gene is TRBJ2-4, the V gene TRBV20-1; D possibly corresponds to TRBD1 (6 bases). This CDR3 spans 13 amino acids. The germline gives CDR1 DFQATT, CDR2 SNEGSKA (reference sequence). V was trimmed by 1 base and J by 7 bases, leaving 11 bases between them. CDR3 bases: TGCAGTGCTAGAGGGACAGTAGTTAACATTCAGTACTTC. Amino acids: CSARGTVVNIQYF.

This clonotype has a handful of counts. The CDR3: CASSQDGEGWESYNEQFF. The CDR3 region has the DNA TGTGCCAGCAGCCAAGACGGAGAAGGGTGGGAGAGCTACAATGAGCAGTTCTTC. The V and J genes are TRBV4-2 and TRBJ2-1; D is perhaps TRBD2 (5 bases). The ends were cut back, 0 bases at V and 3 bases at J, with 18 bases in the middle. The CDR3 extends over 18 amino acids. Germline V gene data show CDR1 as LGHNA and CDR2 as YNFKEQ.

The V and J genes are TRBV19 and TRBJ2-4; the match to TRBD1 covers 7 bases. Germline CDR1 and CDR2: LNHDA and SQIVND (reference sequence). Trimming cost V 7 bases and J 0 bases; bases outside gene matches: 6. The CDR3 has 15 residues. In DNA, the CDR3 is TGTGCCAGTACGACAGGGCCTCTAGCCAAAAACATTCAGTACTTC. This codes for CASTTGPLAKNIQYF.